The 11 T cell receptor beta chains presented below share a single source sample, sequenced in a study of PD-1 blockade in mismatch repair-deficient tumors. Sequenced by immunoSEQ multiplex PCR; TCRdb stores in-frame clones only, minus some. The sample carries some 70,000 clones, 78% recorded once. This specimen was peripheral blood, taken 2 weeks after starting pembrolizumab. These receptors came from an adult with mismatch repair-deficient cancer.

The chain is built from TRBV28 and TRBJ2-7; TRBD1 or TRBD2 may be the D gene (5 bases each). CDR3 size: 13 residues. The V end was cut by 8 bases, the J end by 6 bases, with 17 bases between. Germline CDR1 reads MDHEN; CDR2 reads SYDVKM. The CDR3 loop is CASGETVRGEQYF. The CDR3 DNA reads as TGTGCCAGCGGGGAGACAGTGAGAGGCGAGCAGTACTTC.

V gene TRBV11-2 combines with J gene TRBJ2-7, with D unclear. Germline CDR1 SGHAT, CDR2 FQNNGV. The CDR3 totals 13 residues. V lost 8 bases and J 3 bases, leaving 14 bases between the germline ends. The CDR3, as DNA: TGTGCCAGCGTCCCTAGGGTAGGCTACGAGCAGTACTTC. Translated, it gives CASVPRVGYEQYF. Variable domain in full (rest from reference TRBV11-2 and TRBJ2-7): EAGVAQSPRYKIIEKRQSVAFWCNPISGHATLYWYQQILGQGPKLLIQFQNNGVVDDSQLPKDRFSAERLKGVDSTLKIQPAKLEDSAVYLCASVPRVGYEQYFGPGTRLTVT.

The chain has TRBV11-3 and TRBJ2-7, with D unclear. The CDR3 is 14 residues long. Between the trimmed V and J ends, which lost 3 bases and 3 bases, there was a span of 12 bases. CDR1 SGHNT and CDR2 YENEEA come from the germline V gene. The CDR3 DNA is TGTGCCAGCAGCTTCCAGGAGAACGGCTACGAGCAGTACTTC. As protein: CASSFQENGYEQYF.

CDR3 sequence reads: CASSSRGWGEQYF. CDR3 in DNA: TGTGCCAGCAGTTCTAGGGGCTGGGGCGAGCAGTACTTC. The V call is TRBV6-5, the J call TRBJ2-7, with a tentative D call TRBD1 (5 bases). The V gene's germline CDR1 is MNHEY and CDR2 SVGAGI. The V gene lost 4 bases and the J gene lost 6 bases, with 13 bases spanning the gap. This CDR3 is 13 amino acids long.

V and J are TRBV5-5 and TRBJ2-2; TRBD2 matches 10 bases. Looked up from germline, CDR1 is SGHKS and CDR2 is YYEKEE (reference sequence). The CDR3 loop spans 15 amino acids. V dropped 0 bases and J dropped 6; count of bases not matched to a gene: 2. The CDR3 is CASSLGAGGPGELFF. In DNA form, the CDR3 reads TGTGCCAGCAGCTTGGGAGCGGGAGGGCCCGGGGAGCTGTTTTTT.

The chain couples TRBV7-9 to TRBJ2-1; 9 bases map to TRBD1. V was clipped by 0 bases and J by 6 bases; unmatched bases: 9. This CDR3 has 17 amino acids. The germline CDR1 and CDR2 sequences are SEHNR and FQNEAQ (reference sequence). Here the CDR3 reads CASSLALQGAGINEQFF. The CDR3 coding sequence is TGTGCCAGCAGCTTAGCTCTACAGGGGGCAGGGATCAATGAGCAGTTCTTC.

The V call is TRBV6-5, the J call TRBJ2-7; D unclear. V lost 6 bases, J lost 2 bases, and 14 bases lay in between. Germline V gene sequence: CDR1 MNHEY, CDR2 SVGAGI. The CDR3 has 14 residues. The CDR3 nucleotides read TGTGCCAGCAGAAGACCGGGCGCGACCTACGAGCAGTACTTC. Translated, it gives CASRRPGATYEQYF.

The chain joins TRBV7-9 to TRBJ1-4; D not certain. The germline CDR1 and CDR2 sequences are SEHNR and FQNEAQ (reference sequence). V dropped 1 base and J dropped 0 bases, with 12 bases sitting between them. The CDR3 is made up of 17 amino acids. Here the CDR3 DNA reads TGTGCCAGCAGCTTAGGTTTGGAACCAGCAACTAATGAAAAACTGTTTTTT. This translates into CASSLGLEPATNEKLFF.

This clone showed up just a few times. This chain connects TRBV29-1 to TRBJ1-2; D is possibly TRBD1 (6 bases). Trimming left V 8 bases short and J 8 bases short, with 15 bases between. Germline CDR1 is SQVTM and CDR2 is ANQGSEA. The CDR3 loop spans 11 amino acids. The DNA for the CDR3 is TGCAGCTTTTACAGGGAGGGAGGCTACACCTTC. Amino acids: CSFYREGGYTF.

CDR3 amino acids: CASSLWTGMNTEAFF. CDR3 DNA: TGCGCCAGCAGCCTCTGGACAGGTATGAACACTGAAGCTTTCTTT. The chain has TRBV5-1 and TRBJ1-1; 7 bases align to TRBD1. V shed 4 bases and J 0 bases; nucleotides not matched to a gene: 6. CDR1 and CDR2 (germline): SGHRS, YFSETQ. This CDR3 spans 15 amino acids.

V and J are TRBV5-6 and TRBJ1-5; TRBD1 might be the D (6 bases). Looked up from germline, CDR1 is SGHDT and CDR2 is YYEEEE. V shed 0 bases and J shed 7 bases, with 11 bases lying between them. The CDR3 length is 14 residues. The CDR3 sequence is CASSLVGQGQPQHF. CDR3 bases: TGTGCCAGCAGCTTGGTGGGCCAGGGGCAGCCCCAGCATTTT.